A selection of T cell receptor beta chains follows, all from one sample in a study of T cells after yellow fever vaccination. One entry per CDR3 protein, called by TCRdb with MiXCR from the 5' RACE reads. The repertoire holds 250,000 to 300,000 distinct CDR3 sequences, with approximately 10% as singletons. The sample in question was CD4+ T cells sorted from PBMCs, obtained 5 days after the yellow fever booster vaccination. The receptors were gathered from a man between 18 and 29 years old who received the YFV17D yellow fever vaccine. The CDR3 runs from the conserved cysteine through the conserved F or W. The D gene is left open where the match is weak. Size is omitted from some rows. Given values are once, few, many or a class for expanded clones.

J,V,D,length,size,DNA,CDR3
TRBJ2-3,TRBV12-3/TRBV12-4,.,11,many,TGTGCCAGCAGTCCGGGACCTACGCAGTATTTT,CASSPGPTQYF
TRBJ1-4,TRBV4-2,TRBD1,15,many,TGTGCCAGCAGCCAAGGGGGACAGGGAAACGAAAAACTGTTTTTT,CASSQGGQGNEKLFF
TRBJ2-3,TRBV5-1,.,16,many,TGCGCCAGCAGCTTGAGTGTGGGGGCTAGCACAGATACGCAGTATTTT,CASSLSVGASTDTQYF
TRBJ2-1,TRBV5-1,TRBD2,15,many,TGCGCCAGCAGCACAGCGGGGAGCTCCTACAATGAGCAGTTCTTC,CASSTAGSSYNEQFF
TRBJ1-4,TRBV5-4,TRBD1,17,.,TGTGCCAGCAGCACCGGACAGGGGCGAGGGAGCCCTGAAAAACTGTTTTTT,CASSTGQGRGSPEKLFF
TRBJ2-2,TRBV5-1,.,13,.,TGCGCCAGCAGCAGGGGGTTGGCCGGGGAGCTGTTTTTT,CASSRGLAGELFF
TRBJ1-5,TRBV9,.,15,.,TGTGCCAGCAGCCCCACTTCCGGCGAAAATCAGCCCCAGCATTTT,CASSPTSGENQPQHF
TRBJ1-1,TRBV5-1,TRBD1,14,few,TGCGCCAGCAGCTGGGGACAGGGGAACACTGAAGCTTTCTTT,CASSWGQGNTEAFF
TRBJ1-1,TRBV6-5,.,13,few,TGTGCCAGCAGTTACTCCGAGGGCACTGAAGCTTTCTTT,CASSYSEGTEAFF
TRBJ2-3,TRBV5-1,TRBD2,16,many,TGCGCCAGCAGCTTGGGGGCTAGCGGGGTCACAGATACGCAGTATTTT,CASSLGASGVTDTQYF
TRBJ1-2,TRBV7-8,.,16,.,TGTGCCAGCAGCTTAGGCGGGTCATATTCTAACTATGGCTACACCTTC,CASSLGGSYSNYGYTF
TRBJ2-3,TRBV5-1,.,17,few,TGCGCCAGCAGCTTGCACTCGAACAGAATCCTCACAGATACGCAGTATTTT,CASSLHSNRILTDTQYF
TRBJ1-2,TRBV19,.,13,.,TGTGCCAGTTCGGACAGCCCAGAGCGGGGCTACACCTTC,CASSDSPERGYTF
TRBJ1-2,TRBV6-5,.,14,many,TGTGCCAGCAGTTACTCGGGAGAGGCTTGGGGCTACACCTTC,CASSYSGEAWGYTF
TRBJ2-7,TRBV6-6,TRBD1,14,few,TGTGCCAGCAGTCTTCCCCGACAGGGGTCCGAGCAGTACTTC,CASSLPRQGSEQYF
TRBJ1-1,TRBV4-2,TRBD1,15,many,TGTGCCAGCAGCCGAACGGGACAGGGGCGGACTGAAGCTTTCTTT,CASSRTGQGRTEAFF
TRBJ2-3,TRBV4-2,.,14,many,TGTGCCAGCAGCCAAACGTTAAACACAGATACGCAGTATTTT,CASSQTLNTDTQYF
TRBJ2-3,TRBV5-1,.,15,few,TGCGCCAGCAGCCGGCGGATTGGCAGCACAGATACGCAGTATTTT,CASSRRIGSTDTQYF
TRBJ1-1,TRBV14,.,15,few,TGTGCCAGCAGACCGGGACCATTTCCAAACACTGAAGCTTTCTTT,CASRPGPFPNTEAFF
TRBJ2-2,TRBV15,.,13,few,TGTGCCACCAGCAGGGACCACACCGGGGAGCTGTTTTTT,CATSRDHTGELFF
TRBJ1-1,TRBV11-1,TRBD1,14,.,TGTGCCAGCAGCTCCAGGACAGGGCGGACTGAAGCTTTCTTT,CASSSRTGRTEAFF
TRBJ1-4,TRBV7-8,.,14,many,TGTGCCAGCGCGACCGGGGGGTTGGGTGAAAAACTGTTTTTT,CASATGGLGEKLFF
TRBJ1-6,TRBV7-9,.,15,few,TGTGCCAGCAGCTCTACGCCCAGCTTTAATTCACCCCTCCACTTT,CASSSTPSFNSPLHF
TRBJ2-7,TRBV20-1,TRBD2,14,many,TGCAGTGCGAATCGTGTAGCGGGGGGGTACGAGCAGTACTTC,CSANRVAGGYEQYF